The clone carrying this T cell receptor (beta chain) has a handful of counts. This entry belongs to a study of blood T cell repertoires in COVID-19. In the study overall: Sites in the United States, Italy and Spain provided acute and convalescent COVID-19 samples.

Germline CDR1 and CDR2: MNHEY and SVGEGT. V lost 5 bases and J lost 1; bases outside the gene matches: 10. The CDR3 length is 16 residues. Study processing details: Reference gene primer amplification in the assay estimated nucleated cell counts. Clones were read by immunoSEQ multiplex PCR, and TCRdb kept only the in-frame ones, dropping some. The DNA was the basis for D and trimming; V, J and clone size are from that table. This repertoire shows some 160,000 clones, roughly 84% found once; its top ten account for about 8%. The specimen was PBMCs or T cells enriched from blood (not recorded which). This clonotype was sampled from a woman aged 50 to 60 who had recovered from COVID-19. The chain couples TRBV6-2 or TRBV6-3 to TRBJ1-1; 7 bases match TRBD1. The CDR3 DNA sequence: TGTGCCAGCAGTCTCTCGACAGGGCGATCGAACACTGAAGCTTTCTTT. Amino acid sequence: CASSLSTGRSNTEAFF.